Following are 6 T cell receptor beta chains from one sample sequenced in a study of CD8 T cells in ankylosing spondylitis. Findings and caveats of the study: What appeared characteristic of ankylosing spondylitis blood was a TCR beta motif of fewer than ten highly homologous variants.

MiXCR, applied by TCRdb to the 5' RACE reads, yields one record per CDR3 protein. The sample shows fewer than 500,000 distinct CDR3 sequences, 20% to 25% of them seen only once. These receptors lack a known antigen. The sequenced sample was blood, either unsorted or a sorted T cell fraction (not recorded which). These receptor sequences come from a male donor with ankylosing spondylitis.

The table lists this clonotype with many counts. The chain employs TRBV20-1 and TRBJ1-2, with TRBD1 matching over 7 bases. V shed 6 bases, J shed 1 base, and the junction held 5 bases outside the gene matches. The germline V gene has CDR1 DFQATT and CDR2 SNEGSKA (reference sequence). The CDR3 runs to 13 residues. The CDR3 region is CSAGQANNYGYTF. In DNA form, the CDR3 reads TGCAGTGCAGGACAGGCGAATAACTATGGCTACACCTTC.

This clonotype was detected a few times. The chain joins TRBV6-1 to TRBJ2-6; D is uncertain. The CDR3 totals 15 residues. V was shortened by 2 bases and J by 1 base, with 6 bases between the two germline ends. Germline V gives CDR1 MNHNS, CDR2 SASEGT. The CDR3 nucleotides are TGTGCCAGCAGTGAAATAGGATCTGGGGCCAACGTCCTGACTTTC. As protein: CASSEIGSGANVLTF.

This clonotype was observed at least ten times. The genes are TRBV2 and TRBJ2-2; 8 bases agree with TRBD1. Losses at the gene ends were 4 bases for V and 5 bases for J; bases not matched to a gene: 9. The CDR3 is 16 residues long. CDR1 is SNHLY and CDR2 is FYNNEI in the germline V gene. Written as DNA, the CDR3 is TGTGCCAGCAGTGTTGGACAGGGCCGGGTAACCGGGGAGCTGTTTTTT. As protein: CASSVGQGRVTGELFF.

V and J are TRBV2 and TRBJ1-3, with D possibly being TRBD1 (5 bases). The CDR3 is 15 amino acids. The V gene lost 4 bases and the J gene lost 5 bases, with 15 bases spanning the gap. The V gene's germline CDR1 is SNHLY and CDR2 FYNNEI. The CDR3, as DNA: TGTGCCAGCAGTGTCCAGACAAGGGGACGAAACACCATATATTTT. This translates into CASSVQTRGRNTIYF. Full variable domain (missing parts from reference TRBV2 and TRBJ1-3): EPEVTQTPSHQVTQMGQEVILRCVPISNHLYFYWYRQILGQKVEFLVSFYNNEISEKSEIFDDQFSVERPDGSNFTLKIRSTKLEDSAMYFCASSVQTRGRNTIYFGEGSWLTVV.

This clonotype came up a few times. The CDR3, as DNA: TGCAGCGTGAACCCCGGGACAACAGATGAAAAACTGTTTTTT. It translates to CSVNPGTTDEKLFF. J is TRBJ1-4 and V is TRBV29-1, with a weak D call TRBD1 (6 bases). V lost 6 bases to trimming and J lost 6 bases, with 17 bases between them. CDR3 size: 14 residues. Germline V gives CDR1 SQVTM, CDR2 ANQGSEA. Based on the CDR3 plus reference TRBV29-1 and TRBJ1-4, the full variable domain is SAVISQKPSRDICQRGTSLTIQCQVDSQVTMMFWYRQQPGQSLTLIATANQGSEATYESGFVIDKFPISRPNLTFSTLTVSNMSPEDSSIYLCSVNPGTTDEKLFFGSGTQLSVL.

The V call is TRBV19, the J call TRBJ1-5, with 8 bases matching TRBD1. Germline V gene data show CDR1 as LNHDA and CDR2 as SQIVND (reference sequence). This CDR3 comprises 15 residues. The V segment lost 6 bases and the J segment 0 bases; nucleotides outside the gene matches: 4. The CDR3 DNA reads TGTGCCAGTAGAGTACAGGGGGGTAGCAATCAGCCCCAGCATTTT. Protein: CASRVQGGSNQPQHF.